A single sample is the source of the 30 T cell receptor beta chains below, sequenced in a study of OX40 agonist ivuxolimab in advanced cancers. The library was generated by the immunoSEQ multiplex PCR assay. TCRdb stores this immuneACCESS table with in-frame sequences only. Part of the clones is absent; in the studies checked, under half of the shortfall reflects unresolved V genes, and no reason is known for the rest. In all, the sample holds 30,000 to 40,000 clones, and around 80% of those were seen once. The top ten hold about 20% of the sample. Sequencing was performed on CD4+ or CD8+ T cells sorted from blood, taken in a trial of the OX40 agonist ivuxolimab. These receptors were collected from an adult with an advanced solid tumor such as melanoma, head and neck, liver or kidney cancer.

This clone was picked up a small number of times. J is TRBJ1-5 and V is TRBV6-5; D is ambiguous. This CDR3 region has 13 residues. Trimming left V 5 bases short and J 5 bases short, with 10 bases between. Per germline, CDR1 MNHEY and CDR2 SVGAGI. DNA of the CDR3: TGTGCCAGCAGTCTACGGGAGGATCAGCCCCAGCATTTT. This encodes CASSLREDQPQHF.

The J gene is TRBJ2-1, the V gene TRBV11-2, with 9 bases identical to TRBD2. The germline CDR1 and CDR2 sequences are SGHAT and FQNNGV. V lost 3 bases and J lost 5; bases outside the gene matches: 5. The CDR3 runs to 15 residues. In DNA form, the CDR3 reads TGTGCCAGCAGCTTCGGGATAGCGGGAGACAATGAGCAGTTCTTC. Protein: CASSFGIAGDNEQFF.

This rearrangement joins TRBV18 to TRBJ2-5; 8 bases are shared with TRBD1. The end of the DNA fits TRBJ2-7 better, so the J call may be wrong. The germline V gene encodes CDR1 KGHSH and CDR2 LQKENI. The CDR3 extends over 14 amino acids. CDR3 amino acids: CASSQETGDYEQYF. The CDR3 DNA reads TGTGCCAGCTCACAGGAGACAGGGGACTACGAGCAGTACTTC.

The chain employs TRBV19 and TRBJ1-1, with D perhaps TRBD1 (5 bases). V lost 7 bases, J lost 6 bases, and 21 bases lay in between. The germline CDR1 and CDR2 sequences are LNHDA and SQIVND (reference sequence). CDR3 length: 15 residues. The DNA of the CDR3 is TGTGCCAGTAATCAGGGATCAACTTCAGACGCTGAAGCTTTCTTT. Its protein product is CASNQGSTSDAEAFF.

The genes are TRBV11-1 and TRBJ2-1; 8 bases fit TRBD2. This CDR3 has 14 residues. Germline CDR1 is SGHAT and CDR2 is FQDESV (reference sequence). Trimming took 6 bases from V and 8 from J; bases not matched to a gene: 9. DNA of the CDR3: TGTGCCAGCAGTCGCGGTAGCGGGATTGATGAGCAGTTCTTC. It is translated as CASSRGSGIDEQFF.

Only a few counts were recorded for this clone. Written as DNA, the CDR3 is TGTGCCAGCAGTTCCCGGTTTAGCAATCAGCCCCAGCATTTT. It specifies CASSSRFSNQPQHF. The chain has TRBV6-5 and TRBJ1-5; D gene uncertain. The germline gives CDR1 MNHEY, CDR2 SVGAGI. Trimming stripped 4 bases from V and 0 bases from J, with 7 bases between. There are 14 residues in the CDR3.

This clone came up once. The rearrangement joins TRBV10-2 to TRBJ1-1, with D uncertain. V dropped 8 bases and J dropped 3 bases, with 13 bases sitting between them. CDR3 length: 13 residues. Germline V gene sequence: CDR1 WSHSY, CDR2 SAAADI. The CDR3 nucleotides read TGCGCCAGCTTGGGTTTTTCGGACACTGAAGCTTTCTTT. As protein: CASLGFSDTEAFF.

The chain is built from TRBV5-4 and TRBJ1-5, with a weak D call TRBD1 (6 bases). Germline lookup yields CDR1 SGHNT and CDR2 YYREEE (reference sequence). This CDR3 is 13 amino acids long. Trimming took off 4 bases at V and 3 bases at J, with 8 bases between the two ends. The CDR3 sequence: CASSGGANQPQHF. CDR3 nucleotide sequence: TGTGCCAGCAGCGGGGGGGCCAATCAGCCCCAGCATTTT. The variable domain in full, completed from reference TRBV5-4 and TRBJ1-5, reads ETGVTQSPTHLIKTRGQQVTLRCSSQSGHNTVSWYQQALGQGPQFIFQYYREEENGRGNFPPRFSGLQFPNYSSELNVNALELDDSALYLCASSGGANQPQHFGDGTRLSIL.

CDR3 sequence reads: CASSPGQGARGYTF. Here the CDR3 DNA reads TGTGCCAGCAGCCCGGGACAGGGGGCAAGGGGCTACACCTTC. This chain links TRBV7-9 with TRBJ1-2; 12 bases fit TRBD1. This CDR3 comprises 14 residues. V trimming: 5 bases; J trimming: 8 bases; junction bases outside the gene matches: 6. The germline V gene has CDR1 SEHNR and CDR2 FQNEAQ (reference sequence). Complete variable domain (other parts from reference TRBV7-9 and TRBJ1-2): DTGVSQNPRHKITKRGQNVTFRCDPISEHNRLYWYRQTLGQGPEFLTYFQNEAQLEKSRLLSDRFSAERPKGSFSTLEIQRTEQGDSAMYLCASSPGQGARGYTFGSGTRLTVV.

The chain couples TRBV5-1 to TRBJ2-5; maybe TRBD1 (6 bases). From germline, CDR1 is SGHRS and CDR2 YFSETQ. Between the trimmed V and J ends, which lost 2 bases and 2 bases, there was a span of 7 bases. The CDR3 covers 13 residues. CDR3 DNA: TGCGCCAGCAGCTTAGGACAGCAAGAGACCCAGTACTTC. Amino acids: CASSLGQQETQYF.

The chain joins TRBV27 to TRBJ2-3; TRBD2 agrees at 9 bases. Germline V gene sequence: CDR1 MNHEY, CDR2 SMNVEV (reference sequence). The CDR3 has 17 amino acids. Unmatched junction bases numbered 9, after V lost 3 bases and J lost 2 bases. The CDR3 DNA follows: TGTGCCAGCAGTTTTCTAGCGGGATTGTTAACCACAGATACGCAGTATTTT. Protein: CASSFLAGLLTTDTQYF.

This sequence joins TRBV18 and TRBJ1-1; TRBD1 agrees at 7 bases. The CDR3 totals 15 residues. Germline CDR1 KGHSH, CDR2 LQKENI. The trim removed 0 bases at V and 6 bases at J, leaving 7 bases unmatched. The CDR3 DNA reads TGTGCCAGCTCACCACCCGTCCCGGGACAGTCTGAAGCTTTCTTT. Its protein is CASSPPVPGQSEAFF. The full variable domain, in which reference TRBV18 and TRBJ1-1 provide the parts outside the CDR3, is NAGVMQNPRHLVRRRGQEARLRCSPMKGHSHVYWYRQLPEEGLKFMVYLQKENIIDESGMPKERFSAEFPKEGPSILRIQQVVRGDSAAYFCASSPPVPGQSEAFFGQGTRLTVV.

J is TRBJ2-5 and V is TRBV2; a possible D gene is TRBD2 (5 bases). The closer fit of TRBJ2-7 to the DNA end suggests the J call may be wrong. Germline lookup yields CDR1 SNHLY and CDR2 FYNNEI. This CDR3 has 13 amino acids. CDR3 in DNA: TGTGCCAGCGGGAGACCTTACCGCTACGAGCAGTACTTC. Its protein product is CASGRPYRYEQYF.

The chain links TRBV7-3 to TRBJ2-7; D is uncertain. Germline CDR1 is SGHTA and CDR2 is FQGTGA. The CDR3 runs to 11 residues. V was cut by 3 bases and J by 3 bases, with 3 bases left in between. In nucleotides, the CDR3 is TGTGCCAGCAGCTTGAACTACGAGCAGTACTTC. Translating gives CASSLNYEQYF.

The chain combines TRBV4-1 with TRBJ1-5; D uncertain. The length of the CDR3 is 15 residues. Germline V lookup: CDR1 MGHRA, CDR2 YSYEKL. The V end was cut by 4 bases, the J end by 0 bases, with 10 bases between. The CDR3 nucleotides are TGCGCCAGCAGCCTGATCCGAGATAGCAATCAGCCCCAGCATTTT. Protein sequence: CASSLIRDSNQPQHF.

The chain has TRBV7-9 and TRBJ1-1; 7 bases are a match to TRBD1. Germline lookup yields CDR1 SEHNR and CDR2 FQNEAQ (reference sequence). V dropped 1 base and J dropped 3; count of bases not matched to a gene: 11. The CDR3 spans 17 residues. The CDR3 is CASSLGILSGGDTEAFF. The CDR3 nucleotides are TGTGCCAGCAGCTTAGGGATTTTGTCAGGGGGGGACACTGAAGCTTTCTTT.

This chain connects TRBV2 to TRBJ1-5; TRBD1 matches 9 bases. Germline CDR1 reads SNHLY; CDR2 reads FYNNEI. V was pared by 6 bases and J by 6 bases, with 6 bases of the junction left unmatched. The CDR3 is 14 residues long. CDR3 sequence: CASRMDRGIQPQHF. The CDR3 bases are TGTGCCAGCAGGATGGACAGGGGTATTCAGCCCCAGCATTTT.

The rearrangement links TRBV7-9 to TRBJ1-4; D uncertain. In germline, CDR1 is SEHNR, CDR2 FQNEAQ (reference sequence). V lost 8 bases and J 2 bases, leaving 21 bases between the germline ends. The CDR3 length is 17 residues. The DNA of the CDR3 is TGTGCCAGCCACCGTTGGAGCGCGACGGGGACTAATGAAAAACTGTTTTTT. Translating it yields CASHRWSATGTNEKLFF.

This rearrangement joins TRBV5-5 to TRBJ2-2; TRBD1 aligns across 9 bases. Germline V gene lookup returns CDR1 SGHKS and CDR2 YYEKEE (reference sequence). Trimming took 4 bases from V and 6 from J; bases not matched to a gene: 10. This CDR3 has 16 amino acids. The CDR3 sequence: CASSVRDREMAGELFF. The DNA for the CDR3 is TGTGCCAGCAGCGTCCGGGACAGGGAGATGGCCGGGGAGCTGTTTTTT.

The CDR3 loop is CATPWPGSPYNEQFF. The CDR3, as DNA: TGTGCCACCCCCTGGCCAGGGTCACCCTACAATGAGCAGTTCTTC. V and J are TRBV6-1 and TRBJ2-1; a possible D gene is TRBD1 (5 bases). The CDR3 spans 15 residues. V was shortened by 10 bases and J by 2 bases, with 18 bases between the two germline ends. Per the germline V gene, CDR1 is MNHNS and CDR2 is SASEGT.

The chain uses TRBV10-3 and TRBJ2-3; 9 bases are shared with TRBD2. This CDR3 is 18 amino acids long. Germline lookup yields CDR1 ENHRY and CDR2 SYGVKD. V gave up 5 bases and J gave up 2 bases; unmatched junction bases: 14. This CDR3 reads CAISPPPQREAPTDTQYF. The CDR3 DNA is TGTGCCATCAGTCCCCCGCCCCAGCGGGAGGCACCCACAGATACGCAGTATTTT.

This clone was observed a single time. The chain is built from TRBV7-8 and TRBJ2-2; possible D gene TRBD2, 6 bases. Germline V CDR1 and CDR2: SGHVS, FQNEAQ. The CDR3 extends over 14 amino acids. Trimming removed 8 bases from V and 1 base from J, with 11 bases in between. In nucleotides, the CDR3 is TGTGCCAGCGGGGGACTCCTGAACACCGGGGAGCTGTTTTTT. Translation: CASGGLLNTGELFF.

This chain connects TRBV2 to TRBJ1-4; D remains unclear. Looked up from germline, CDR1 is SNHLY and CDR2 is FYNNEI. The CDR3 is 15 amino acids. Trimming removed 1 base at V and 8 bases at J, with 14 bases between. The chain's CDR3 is CASSEEAGSGEKLFF. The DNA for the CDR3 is TGTGCCAGCAGTGAAGAAGCAGGAAGCGGGGAAAAACTGTTTTTT.

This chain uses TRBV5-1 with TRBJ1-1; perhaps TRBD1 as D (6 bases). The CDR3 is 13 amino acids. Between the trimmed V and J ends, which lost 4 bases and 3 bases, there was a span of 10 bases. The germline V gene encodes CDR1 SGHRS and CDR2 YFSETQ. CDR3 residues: CASSRAGDTEAFF. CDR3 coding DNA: TGCGCCAGCAGCCGGGCAGGGGACACTGAAGCTTTCTTT.

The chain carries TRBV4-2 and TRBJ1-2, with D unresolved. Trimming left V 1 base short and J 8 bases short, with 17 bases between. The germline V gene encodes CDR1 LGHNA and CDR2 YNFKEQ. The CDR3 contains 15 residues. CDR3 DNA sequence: TGTGCCAGCAGCCAAGGGTGGAGGTCGGAGGACGGCTACACCTTC. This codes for CASSQGWRSEDGYTF.

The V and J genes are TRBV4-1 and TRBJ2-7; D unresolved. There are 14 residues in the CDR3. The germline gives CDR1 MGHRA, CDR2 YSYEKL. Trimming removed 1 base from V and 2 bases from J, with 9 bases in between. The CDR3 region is CASSQGSSTYEQYF. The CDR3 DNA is TGCGCCAGCAGCCAAGGGAGCTCCACCTACGAGCAGTACTTC.

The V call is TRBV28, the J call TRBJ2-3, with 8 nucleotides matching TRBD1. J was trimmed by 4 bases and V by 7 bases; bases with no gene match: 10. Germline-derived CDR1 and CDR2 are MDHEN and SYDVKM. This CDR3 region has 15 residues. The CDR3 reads CASITAGQAADTQYF. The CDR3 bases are TGTGCCAGCATCACTGCGGGACAGGCAGCAGATACGCAGTATTTT. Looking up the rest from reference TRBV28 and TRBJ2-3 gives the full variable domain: DVKVTQSSRYLVKRTGEKVFLECVQDMDHENMFWYRQDPGLGLRLIYFSYDVKMKEKGDIPEGYSVSREKKERFSLILESASTNQTSMYLCASITAGQAADTQYFGPGTRLTVL.

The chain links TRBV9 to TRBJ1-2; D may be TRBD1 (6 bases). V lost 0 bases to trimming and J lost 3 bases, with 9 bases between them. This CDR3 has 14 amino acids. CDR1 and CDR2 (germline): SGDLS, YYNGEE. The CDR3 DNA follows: TGTGCCAGCAGCGTAGGGGGGCTAGACTATGGCTACACCTTC. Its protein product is CASSVGGLDYGYTF. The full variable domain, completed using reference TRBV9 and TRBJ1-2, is DSGVTQTPKHLITATGQRVTLRCSPRSGDLSVYWYQQSLDQGLQFLIQYYNGEERAKGNILERFSAQQFPDLHSELNLSSLELGDSALYFCASSVGGLDYGYTFGSGTRLTVV.

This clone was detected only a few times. CDR3 coding DNA: TGCGCCAGCAGCTTAACAGGGGAAGGTCAGCCCCAGCATTTT. Its translation is CASSLTGEGQPQHF. The chain carries TRBV5-1 and TRBJ1-5; 7 bases fit TRBD1. Unmatched junction bases numbered 5, after V lost 2 bases and J lost 6 bases. CDR3 length equals 14 residues. The germline CDR1 and CDR2 sequences are SGHRS and YFSETQ.

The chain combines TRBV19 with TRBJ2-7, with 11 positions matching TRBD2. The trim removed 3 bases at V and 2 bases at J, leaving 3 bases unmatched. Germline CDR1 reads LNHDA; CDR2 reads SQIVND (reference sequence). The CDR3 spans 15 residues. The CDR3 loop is CASSIGTSGTYEQYF. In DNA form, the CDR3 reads TGTGCCAGTAGTATCGGGACTAGCGGAACCTACGAGCAGTACTTC.